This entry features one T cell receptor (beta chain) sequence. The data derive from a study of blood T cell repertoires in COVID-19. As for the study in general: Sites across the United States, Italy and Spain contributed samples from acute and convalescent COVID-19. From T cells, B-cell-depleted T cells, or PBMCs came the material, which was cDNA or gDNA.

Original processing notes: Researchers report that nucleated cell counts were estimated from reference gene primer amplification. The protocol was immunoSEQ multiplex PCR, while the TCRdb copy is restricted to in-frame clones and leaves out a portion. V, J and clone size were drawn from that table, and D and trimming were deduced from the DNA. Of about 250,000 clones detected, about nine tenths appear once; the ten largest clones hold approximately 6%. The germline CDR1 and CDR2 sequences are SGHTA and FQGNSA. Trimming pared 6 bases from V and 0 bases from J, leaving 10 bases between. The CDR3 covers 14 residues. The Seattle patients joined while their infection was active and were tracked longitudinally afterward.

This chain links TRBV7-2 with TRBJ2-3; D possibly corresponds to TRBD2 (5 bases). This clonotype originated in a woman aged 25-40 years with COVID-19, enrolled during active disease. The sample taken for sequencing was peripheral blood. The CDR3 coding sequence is TGTGCCAGCAGTCGGGATCTTAGCACAGATACGCAGTATTTT. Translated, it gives CASSRDLSTDTQYF.